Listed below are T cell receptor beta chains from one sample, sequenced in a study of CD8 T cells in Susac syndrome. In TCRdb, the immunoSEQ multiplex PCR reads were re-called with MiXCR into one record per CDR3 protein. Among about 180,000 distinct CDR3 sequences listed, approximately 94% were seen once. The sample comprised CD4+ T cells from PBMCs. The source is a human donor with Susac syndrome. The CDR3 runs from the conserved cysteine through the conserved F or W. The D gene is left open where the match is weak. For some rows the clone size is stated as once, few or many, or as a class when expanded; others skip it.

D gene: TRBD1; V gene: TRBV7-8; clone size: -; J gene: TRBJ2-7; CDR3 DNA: TGTGCCAGCAGCTTACGGACAGGGGGAATCTACGAGCAGTACTTC; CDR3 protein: CASSLRTGGIYEQYF
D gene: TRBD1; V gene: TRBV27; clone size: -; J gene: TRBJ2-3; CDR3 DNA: TGTGCCAGCAGTGCCGGGACAGGGGTGAGAGATACGCAGTATTTT; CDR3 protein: CASSAGTGVRDTQYF
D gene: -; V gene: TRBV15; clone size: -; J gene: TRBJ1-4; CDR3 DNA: TGTGCCACCAGCCCTGCGGATGCAACTAATGAAAAACTGTTTTTT; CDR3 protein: CATSPADATNEKLFF
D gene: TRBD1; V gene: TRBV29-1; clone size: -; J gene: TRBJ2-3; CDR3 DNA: TGCAGCGTTGAACAGGGGGCGTTCACAGATACGCAGTATTTT; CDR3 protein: CSVEQGAFTDTQYF
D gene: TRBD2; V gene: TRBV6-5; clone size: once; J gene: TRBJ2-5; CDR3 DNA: TGTGCCAGCAGTGGACTAGCGGAGACCCAGTACTTC; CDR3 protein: CASSGLAETQYF
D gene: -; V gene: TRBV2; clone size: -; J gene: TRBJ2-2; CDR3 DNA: TGTGCCAGCAGGAGGAACACCGGGGAGCTGTTTTTT; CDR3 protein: CASRRNTGELFF
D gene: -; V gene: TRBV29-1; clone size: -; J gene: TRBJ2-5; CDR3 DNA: TGCAGCGTTGAAGATCAGGGATGGGGGACCCAGTACTTC; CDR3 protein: CSVEDQGWGTQYF
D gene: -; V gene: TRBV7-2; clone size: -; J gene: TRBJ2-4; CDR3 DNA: TGTGCCAGCAGCTTAGCTGAGGACAACATTCAGTACTTC; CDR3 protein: CASSLAEDNIQYF
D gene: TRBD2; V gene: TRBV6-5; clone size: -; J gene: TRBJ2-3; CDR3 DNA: TGTGCCAGCAGTCCCGGACTAGCGGGGGACCATACGCAGTATTTT; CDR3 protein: CASSPGLAGDHTQYF
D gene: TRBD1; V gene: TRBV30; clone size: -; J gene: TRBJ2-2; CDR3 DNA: TGTGCCTGGAGTGTGAGACAGGGGGGGAACACCGGGGAGCTGTTTTTT; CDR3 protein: CAWSVRQGGNTGELFF
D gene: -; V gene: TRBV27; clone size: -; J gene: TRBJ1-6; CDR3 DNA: TGTGCCAGCAGTTTAACCCAGACAGCCTATAATTCACCCCTCCACTTT; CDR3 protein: CASSLTQTAYNSPLHF
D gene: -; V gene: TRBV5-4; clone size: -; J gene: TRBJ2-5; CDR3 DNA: TGTGCCAGCAGCTTGGGACTCAGGGGACAAGAGACCCAGTACTTC; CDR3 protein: CASSLGLRGQETQYF
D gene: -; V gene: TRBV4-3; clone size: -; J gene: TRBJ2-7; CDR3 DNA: TGCGCCAGCAGCCAAGATTGGGGTTTCTCCTACGAGCAGTACTTC; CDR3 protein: CASSQDWGFSYEQYF
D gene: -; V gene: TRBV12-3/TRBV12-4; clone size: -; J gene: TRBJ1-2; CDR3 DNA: TGTGCCAGCAGTCCGTCCGGCCTCTATGGCTACACCTTC; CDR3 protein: CASSPSGLYGYTF
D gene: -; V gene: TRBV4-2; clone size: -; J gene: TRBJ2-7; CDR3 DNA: TGTGCCAGCAGCCAACGGCAGGGAAACAGGGCTGAGTACGAGCAGTACTTC; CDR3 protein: CASSQRQGNRAEYEQYF
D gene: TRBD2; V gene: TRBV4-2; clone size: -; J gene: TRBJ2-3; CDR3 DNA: TGTGCCAGCAGCCAAGATGGGTTGGGCGGGGGGCGCACAGATACGCAGTATTTT; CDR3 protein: CASSQDGLGGGRTDTQYF
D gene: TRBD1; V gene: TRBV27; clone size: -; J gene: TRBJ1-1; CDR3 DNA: TGTGCCAGCAGTTCTCTGGGACTGGGACAGGTTTTCATGAACACTGAAGCTTTCTTT; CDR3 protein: CASSSLGLGQVFMNTEAFF
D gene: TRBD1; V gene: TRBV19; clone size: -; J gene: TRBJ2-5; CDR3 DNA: TGTGCCACCGCCCGGGACAGGCAAGAGACCCAGTACTTC; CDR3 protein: CATARDRQETQYF
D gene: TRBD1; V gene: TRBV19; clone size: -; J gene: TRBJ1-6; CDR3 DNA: TGTGCCAGCCAGGACAGGGGGGGTTCACCCCTCCACTTT; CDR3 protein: CASQDRGGSPLHF
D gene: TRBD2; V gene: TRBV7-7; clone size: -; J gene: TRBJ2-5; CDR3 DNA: TGTGCTAGCAGCTTAGCCGCGGGGGGAGAGACCCAGTACTTC; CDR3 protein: CASSLAAGGETQYF
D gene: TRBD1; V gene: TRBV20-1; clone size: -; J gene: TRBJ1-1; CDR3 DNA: TGCAGTGCTAGAGGGGGGCAGGGGGCACGAGCTTTCTTT; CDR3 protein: CSARGGQGARAFF
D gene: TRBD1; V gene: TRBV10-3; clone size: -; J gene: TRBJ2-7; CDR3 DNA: TGTGCCATCAGGAACGGACAGGGCCCCAACGAGCAGTACTTC; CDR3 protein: CAIRNGQGPNEQYF
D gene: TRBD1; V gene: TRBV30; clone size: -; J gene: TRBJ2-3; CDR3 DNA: TGTGCCTGGTTGTCAGGGGGCACGGATACGCAGTATTTT; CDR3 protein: CAWLSGGTDTQYF
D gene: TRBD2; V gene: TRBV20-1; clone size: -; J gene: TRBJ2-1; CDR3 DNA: TGCAGTGCTAGGGGACTAGCGGGTAACAATGAGCAGTTCTTC; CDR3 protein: CSARGLAGNNEQFF
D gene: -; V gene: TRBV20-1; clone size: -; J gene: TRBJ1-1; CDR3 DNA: TGCAGTGCTAGTCGAGGCAAGAACACTGAAGCTTTCTTT; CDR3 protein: CSASRGKNTEAFF
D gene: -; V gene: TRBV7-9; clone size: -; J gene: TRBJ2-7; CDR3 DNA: TGTGCCAGCAGCTATGATACAGGGATCTACGAGCAGTACTTC; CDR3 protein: CASSYDTGIYEQYF
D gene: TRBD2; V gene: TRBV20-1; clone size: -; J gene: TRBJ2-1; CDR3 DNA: TGCAGTGCTAGAGGCCTGAGCGGGGGGGCCTACAATGAGCAGTTCTTC; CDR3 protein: CSARGLSGGAYNEQFF